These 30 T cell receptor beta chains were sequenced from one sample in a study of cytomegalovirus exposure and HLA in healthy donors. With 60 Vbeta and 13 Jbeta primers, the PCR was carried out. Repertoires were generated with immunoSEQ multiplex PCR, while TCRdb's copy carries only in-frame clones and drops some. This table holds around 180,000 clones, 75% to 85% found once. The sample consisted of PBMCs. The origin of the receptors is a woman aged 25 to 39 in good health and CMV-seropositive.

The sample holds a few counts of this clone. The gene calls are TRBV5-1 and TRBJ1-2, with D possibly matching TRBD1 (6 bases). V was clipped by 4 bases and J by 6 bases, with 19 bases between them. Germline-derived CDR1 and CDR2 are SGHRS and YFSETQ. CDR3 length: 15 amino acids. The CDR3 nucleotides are TGCGCCAGCAGCCCCGAGGGGGTACCCTTTAATGGCTACACCTTC. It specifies CASSPEGVPFNGYTF.

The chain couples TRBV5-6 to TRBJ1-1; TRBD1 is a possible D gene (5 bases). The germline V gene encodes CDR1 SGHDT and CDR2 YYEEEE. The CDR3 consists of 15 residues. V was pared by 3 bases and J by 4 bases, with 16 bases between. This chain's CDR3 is CASSSLNVGATEAFF. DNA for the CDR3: TGTGCCAGCAGCTCCCTTAATGTAGGGGCCACTGAAGCTTTCTTT.

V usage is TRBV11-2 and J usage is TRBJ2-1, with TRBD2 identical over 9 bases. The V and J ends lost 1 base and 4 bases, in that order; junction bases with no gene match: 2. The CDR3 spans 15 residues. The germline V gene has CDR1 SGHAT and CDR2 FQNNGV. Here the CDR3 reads CASSLGLAEYNEQFF. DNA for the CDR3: TGTGCCAGCAGCTTAGGACTAGCGGAATACAATGAGCAGTTCTTC.

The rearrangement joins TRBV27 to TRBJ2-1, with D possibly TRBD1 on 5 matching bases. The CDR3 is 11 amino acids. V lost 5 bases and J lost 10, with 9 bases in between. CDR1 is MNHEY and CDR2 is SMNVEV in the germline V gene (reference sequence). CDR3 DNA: TGTGCCAGCAGTCCATGGACAGAGCAGTTCTTC. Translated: CASSPWTEQFF.

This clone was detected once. CDR3 in DNA: TGTGCCAGCAGCCTAACTAGCGGGGACTACAATGAGCAGTTCTTC. As protein: CASSLTSGDYNEQFF. The V gene is TRBV11-2, the J gene TRBJ2-1; 10 bases line up with TRBD2. After removal of 5 bases from V and 3 bases from J, the junction contained 4 bases not matched to a gene. The CDR3 is 15 residues long. From germline, CDR1 is SGHAT and CDR2 FQNNGV. Together with reference TRBV11-2 and TRBJ2-1, the CDR3 gives the full variable domain: EAGVAQSPRYKIIEKRQSVAFWCNPISGHATLYWYQQILGQGPKLLIQFQNNGVVDDSQLPKDRFSAERLKGVDSTLKIQPAKLEDSAVYLCASSLTSGDYNEQFFGPGTRLTVL.

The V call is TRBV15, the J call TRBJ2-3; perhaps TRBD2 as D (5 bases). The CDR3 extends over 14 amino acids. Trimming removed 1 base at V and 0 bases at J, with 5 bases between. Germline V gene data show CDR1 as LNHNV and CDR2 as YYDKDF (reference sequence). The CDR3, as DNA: TGTGCCACCAGCAGAGGAGGGAGCACAGATACGCAGTATTTT. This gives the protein CATSRGGSTDTQYF.

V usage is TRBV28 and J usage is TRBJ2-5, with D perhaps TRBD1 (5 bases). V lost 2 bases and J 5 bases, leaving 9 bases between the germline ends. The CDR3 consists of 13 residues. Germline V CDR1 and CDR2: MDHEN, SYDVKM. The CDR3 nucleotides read TGTGCCAGCAGTTTACAGGGTTATGAGACCCAGTACTTC. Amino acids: CASSLQGYETQYF.

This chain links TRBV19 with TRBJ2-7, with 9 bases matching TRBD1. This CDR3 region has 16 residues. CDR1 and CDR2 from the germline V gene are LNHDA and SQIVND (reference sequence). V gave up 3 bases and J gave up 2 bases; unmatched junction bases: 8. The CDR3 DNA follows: TGTGCCAGTAGTATTTTTGGAGGGACAGGGACCTACGAGCAGTACTTC. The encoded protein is CASSIFGGTGTYEQYF.

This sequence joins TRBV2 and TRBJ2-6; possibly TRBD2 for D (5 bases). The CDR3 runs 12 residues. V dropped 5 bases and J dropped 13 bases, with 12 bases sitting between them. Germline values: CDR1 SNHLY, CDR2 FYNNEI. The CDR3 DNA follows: TGTGCCAGCAGTAGGACTTTATCAGTCCTGACTTTC. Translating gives CASSRTLSVLTF.

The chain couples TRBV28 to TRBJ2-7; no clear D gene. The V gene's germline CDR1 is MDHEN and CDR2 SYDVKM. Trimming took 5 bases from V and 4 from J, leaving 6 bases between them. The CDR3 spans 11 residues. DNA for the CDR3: TGTGCCAGCAGTCCCGGTTACGAGCAGTACTTC. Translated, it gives CASSPGYEQYF.

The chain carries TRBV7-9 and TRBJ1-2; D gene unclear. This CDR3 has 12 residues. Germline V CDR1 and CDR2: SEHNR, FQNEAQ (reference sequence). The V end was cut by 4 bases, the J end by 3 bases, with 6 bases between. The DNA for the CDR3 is TGTGCCAGCAGCTCACAGTACTATGGCTACACCTTC. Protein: CASSSQYYGYTF.

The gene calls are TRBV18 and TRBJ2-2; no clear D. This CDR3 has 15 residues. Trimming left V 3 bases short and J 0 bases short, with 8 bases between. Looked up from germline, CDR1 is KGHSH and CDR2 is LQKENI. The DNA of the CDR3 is TGTGCCAGCTCACCGATCAGCGCGAACACCGGGGAGCTGTTTTTT. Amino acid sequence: CASSPISANTGELFF.

CDR3 amino acids: CASSQSGYETQYF. Here the CDR3 DNA reads TGCGCCAGCAGCCAATCAGGGTACGAGACCCAGTACTTC. The chain combines TRBV4-3 with TRBJ2-5; a weak D match, TRBD1 (5 bases). CDR1 is LGHNA and CDR2 is YSLEER in the germline V gene. This CDR3 contains 13 residues. V was pared by 2 bases and J by 5 bases, with 9 bases between.

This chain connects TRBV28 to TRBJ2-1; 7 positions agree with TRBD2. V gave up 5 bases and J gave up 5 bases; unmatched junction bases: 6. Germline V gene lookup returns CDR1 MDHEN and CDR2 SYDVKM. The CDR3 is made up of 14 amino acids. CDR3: CASSRLAADNEQFF. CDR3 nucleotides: TGTGCCAGCAGTCGGCTAGCGGCCGACAATGAGCAGTTCTTC. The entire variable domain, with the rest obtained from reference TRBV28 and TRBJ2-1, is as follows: DVKVTQSSRYLVKRTGEKVFLECVQDMDHENMFWYRQDPGLGLRLIYFSYDVKMKEKGDIPEGYSVSREKKERFSLILESASTNQTSMYLCASSRLAADNEQFFGPGTRLTVL.

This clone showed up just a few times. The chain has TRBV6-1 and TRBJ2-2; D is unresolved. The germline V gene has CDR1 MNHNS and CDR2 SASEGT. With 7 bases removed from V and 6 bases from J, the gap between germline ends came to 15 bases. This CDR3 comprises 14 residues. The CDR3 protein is CASTPGPIAGELFF. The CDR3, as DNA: TGTGCCAGCACCCCGGGTCCGATCGCCGGGGAGCTGTTTTTT.

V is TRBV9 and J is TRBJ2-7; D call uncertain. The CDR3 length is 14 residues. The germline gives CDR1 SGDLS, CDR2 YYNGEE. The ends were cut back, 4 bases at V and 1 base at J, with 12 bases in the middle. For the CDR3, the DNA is TGTGCCAGCAGCTGTAGCAACTTGTCCTACGAGCAGTACTTC. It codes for CASSCSNLSYEQYF.

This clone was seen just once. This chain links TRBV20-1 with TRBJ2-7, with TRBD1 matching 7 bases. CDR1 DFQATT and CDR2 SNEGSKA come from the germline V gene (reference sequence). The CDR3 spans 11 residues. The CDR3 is CSGTDSYEQYF. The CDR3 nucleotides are TGCAGCGGGACAGATTCCTACGAGCAGTACTTC.

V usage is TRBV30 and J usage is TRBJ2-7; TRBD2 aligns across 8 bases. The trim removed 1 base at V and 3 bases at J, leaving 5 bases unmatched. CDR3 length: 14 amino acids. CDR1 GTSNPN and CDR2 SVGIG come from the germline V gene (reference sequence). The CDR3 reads CAWSAGGGSYEQYF. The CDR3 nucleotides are TGTGCCTGGAGTGCCGGGGGGGGTAGCTACGAGCAGTACTTC. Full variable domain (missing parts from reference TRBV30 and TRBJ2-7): SQTIHQWPATLVQPVGSPLSLECTVEGTSNPNLYWYRQAAGRGLQLLFYSVGIGQISSEVPQNLSASRPQDRQFILSSKKLLLSDSGFYLCAWSAGGGSYEQYFGPGTRLTVT.

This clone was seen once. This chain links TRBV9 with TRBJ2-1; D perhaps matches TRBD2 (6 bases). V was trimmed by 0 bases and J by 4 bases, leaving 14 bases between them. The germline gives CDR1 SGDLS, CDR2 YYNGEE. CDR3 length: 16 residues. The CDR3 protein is CASSVVSGSGYNEQFF. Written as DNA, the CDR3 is TGTGCCAGCAGCGTAGTGTCCGGGAGTGGTTACAATGAGCAGTTCTTC.

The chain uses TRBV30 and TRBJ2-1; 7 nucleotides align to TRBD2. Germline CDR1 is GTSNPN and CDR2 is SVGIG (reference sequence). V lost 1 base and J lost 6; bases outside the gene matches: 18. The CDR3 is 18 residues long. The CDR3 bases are TGTGCCTGGAGTGGTGCCGTTAATCGACTAGCAGCCTCCAATGAGCAGTTCTTC. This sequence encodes CAWSGAVNRLAASNEQFF.

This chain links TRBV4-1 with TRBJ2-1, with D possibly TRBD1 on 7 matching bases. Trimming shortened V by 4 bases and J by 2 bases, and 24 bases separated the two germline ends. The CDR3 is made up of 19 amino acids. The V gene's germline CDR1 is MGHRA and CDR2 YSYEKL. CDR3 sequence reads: CASSRGGGRTGAAYNEQFF. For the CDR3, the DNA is TGCGCCAGCAGCCGCGGAGGGGGGAGGACAGGAGCGGCCTACAATGAGCAGTTCTTC.

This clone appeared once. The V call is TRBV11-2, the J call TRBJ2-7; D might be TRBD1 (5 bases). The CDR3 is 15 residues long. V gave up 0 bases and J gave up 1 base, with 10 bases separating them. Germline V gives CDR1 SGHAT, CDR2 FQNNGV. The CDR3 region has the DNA TGTGCCAGCAGCTTAGAAGTTTCAGGGTCCTACGAGCAGTACTTC. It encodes CASSLEVSGSYEQYF.

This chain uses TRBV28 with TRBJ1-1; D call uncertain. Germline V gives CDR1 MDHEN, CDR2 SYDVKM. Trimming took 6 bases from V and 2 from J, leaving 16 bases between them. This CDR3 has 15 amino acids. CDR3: CASSPPGIFNTEAFF. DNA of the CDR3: TGTGCCAGCAGCCCTCCCGGGATCTTTAACACTGAAGCTTTCTTT.

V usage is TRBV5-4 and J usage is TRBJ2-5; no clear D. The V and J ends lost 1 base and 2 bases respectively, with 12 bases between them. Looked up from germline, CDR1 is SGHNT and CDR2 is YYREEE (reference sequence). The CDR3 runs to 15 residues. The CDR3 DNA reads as TGTGCCAGCAGCTTGCTAGAGTCGGTGCAAGAGACCCAGTACTTC. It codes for CASSLLESVQETQYF.

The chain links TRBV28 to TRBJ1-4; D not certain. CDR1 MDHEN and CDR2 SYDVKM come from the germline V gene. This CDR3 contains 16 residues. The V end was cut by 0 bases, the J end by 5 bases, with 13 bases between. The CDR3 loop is CASSLWSGRGNEKLFF. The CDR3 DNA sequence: TGTGCCAGCAGTTTATGGTCCGGACGCGGGAATGAAAAACTGTTTTTT.

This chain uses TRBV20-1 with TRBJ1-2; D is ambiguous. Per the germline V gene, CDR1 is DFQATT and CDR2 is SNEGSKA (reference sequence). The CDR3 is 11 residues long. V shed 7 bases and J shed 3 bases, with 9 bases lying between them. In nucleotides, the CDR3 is TGCAGTGGAGGGTGGGACTATGGCTACACCTTC. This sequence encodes CSGGWDYGYTF.

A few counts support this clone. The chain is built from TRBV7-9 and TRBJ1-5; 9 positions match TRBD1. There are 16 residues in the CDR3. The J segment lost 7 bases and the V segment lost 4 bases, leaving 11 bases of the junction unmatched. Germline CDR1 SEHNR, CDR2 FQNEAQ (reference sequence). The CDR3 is CASSSLPGQGGQPQHF. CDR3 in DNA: TGTGCCAGCAGCTCCCTACCGGGACAGGGCGGACAGCCCCAGCATTTT.

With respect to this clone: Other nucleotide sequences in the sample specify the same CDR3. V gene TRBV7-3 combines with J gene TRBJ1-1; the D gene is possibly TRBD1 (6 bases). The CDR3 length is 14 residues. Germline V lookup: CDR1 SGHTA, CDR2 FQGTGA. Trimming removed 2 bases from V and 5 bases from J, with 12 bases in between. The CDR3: CASSLSGGGTEAFF. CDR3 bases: TGTGCCAGCAGCTTATCGGGGGGCGGGACTGAAGCTTTCTTT.

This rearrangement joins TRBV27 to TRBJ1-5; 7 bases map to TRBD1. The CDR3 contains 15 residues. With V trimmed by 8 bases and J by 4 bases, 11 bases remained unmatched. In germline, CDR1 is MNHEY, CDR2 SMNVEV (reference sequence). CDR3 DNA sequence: TGTGCCAGCGCCGACAGGGCCCCTTTTAATCAGCCCCAGCATTTT. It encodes CASADRAPFNQPQHF.

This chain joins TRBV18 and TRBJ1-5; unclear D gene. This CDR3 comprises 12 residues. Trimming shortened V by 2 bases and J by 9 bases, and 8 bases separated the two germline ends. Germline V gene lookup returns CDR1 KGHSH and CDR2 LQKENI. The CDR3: CASSPGHLPQHF. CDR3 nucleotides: TGTGCCAGCTCACCAGGGCATTTGCCCCAGCATTTT.